The 17 T cell receptor beta chains in this list originate from one sample, sequenced in a study of blood T cell repertoires in COVID-19 (dated by TCRdb to the early 2020s). The library was made by the immunoSEQ multiplex PCR assay. In its TCRdb copy, this immuneACCESS table keeps in-frame sequences only and misses some clones. Where compared with another copy, unresolved V genes explain less than half of these, and the others have no known cause. Within this sample are roughly 330,000 clones, with approximately 89% of them counted one time only. The ten biggest clones cover 5% of the sample. Material for sequencing was PBMCs or T cells enriched from blood (not recorded which). The receptor source for this set is a man aged 30-40 years who had recovered from COVID-19.

The chain employs TRBV7-9 and TRBJ1-3; D possibly corresponds to TRBD1 (6 bases). There are 14 residues in the CDR3. Germline V gene sequence: CDR1 SEHNR, CDR2 FQNEAQ (reference sequence). V was shortened by 3 bases and J by 2 bases, with 8 bases between the two germline ends. The CDR3 loop reads CASSFTGTGNTIYF. CDR3 in DNA: TGTGCCAGCAGCTTTACAGGGACTGGAAACACCATATATTTT.

This clone was observed once. The genes are TRBV11-2 and TRBJ1-6, with D perhaps matching TRBD1 (6 bases). The ends were cut back, 4 bases at V and 13 bases at J, with 17 bases in the middle. CDR3 length equals 14 residues. Germline CDR1 and CDR2: SGHAT and FQNNGV. The CDR3 DNA follows: TGTGCCAGCAGCTCCCCAGGGGCTGGGAATCCCCTCCACTTT. The encoded protein is CASSSPGAGNPLHF.

This chain uses TRBV5-5 with TRBJ1-5; TRBD1 is a possible D gene (5 bases). CDR3 length: 14 amino acids. Germline V gene lookup returns CDR1 SGHKS and CDR2 YYEKEE (reference sequence). V was trimmed by 4 bases and J by 5 bases, leaving 13 bases between them. As DNA, the CDR3 is TGTGCCAGCAGCGGTCTCCCGGGGGATCAGCCCCAGCATTTT. Translation gives CASSGLPGDQPQHF.

The chain combines TRBV28 with TRBJ1-5; no firm D call. This CDR3 region has 14 residues. Trimming pared 1 base from V and 0 bases from J, leaving 4 bases between. The V gene's germline CDR1 is MDHEN and CDR2 SYDVKM. The CDR3 sequence is CASSLLRSNQPQHF. In DNA form, the CDR3 reads TGTGCCAGCAGTTTATTGCGTAGCAATCAGCCCCAGCATTTT.

Note on this clone: Additional DNA sequences in this sample encode the identical CDR3. The rearrangement links TRBV5-4 to TRBJ2-3; TRBD2 aligns across 8 bases. The V segment lost 0 bases and the J segment 0 bases; nucleotides outside the gene matches: 3. Looked up from germline, CDR1 is SGHNT and CDR2 is YYREEE (reference sequence). The CDR3 extends over 16 amino acids. CDR3 sequence (DNA): TGTGCCAGCAGCTTGGGTAGCGGGGTTAGCACAGATACGCAGTATTTT. This gives the protein CASSLGSGVSTDTQYF.

The chain combines TRBV5-4 with TRBJ2-7; no clear D gene. Per the germline V gene, CDR1 is SGHNT and CDR2 is YYREEE (reference sequence). The CDR3 sequence is 12 residues long. The ends were cut back, 4 bases at V and 6 bases at J, with 11 bases in the middle. CDR3 DNA: TGTGCCAGCAGCCCTGCGAGTAGCGAGCAGTACTTC. It encodes CASSPASSEQYF.

J is TRBJ2-2 and V is TRBV28, with 8 bases identical to TRBD1. Trimming at V came to 10 bases and at J to 5 bases, leaving 9 bases not matched to a gene. Germline lookup yields CDR1 MDHEN and CDR2 SYDVKM. The CDR3 spans 14 residues. The CDR3 here is CAIRGQGRTGELFF. DNA of the CDR3: TGTGCCATCAGGGGGCAGGGGAGAACCGGGGAGCTGTTTTTT.

The genes are TRBV27 and TRBJ2-7, with D possibly matching TRBD1 (7 bases). CDR1 is MNHEY and CDR2 is SMNVEV in the germline V gene (reference sequence). V lost 5 bases and J 0 bases, leaving 11 bases between the germline ends. CDR3 length: 14 amino acids. CDR3 sequence reads: CASSPGGSSYEQYF. The CDR3 bases are TGTGCCAGCAGTCCAGGGGGGTCCTCCTACGAGCAGTACTTC.

This clone was counted once. The chain is built from TRBV5-4 and TRBJ2-5; possibly TRBD2 for D (5 bases). V was trimmed by 5 bases and J by 1 base, leaving 21 bases between them. The CDR3 extends over 17 amino acids. Germline CDR1 and CDR2: SGHNT and YYREEE (reference sequence). CDR3 DNA sequence: TGTGCCAGCAGTTCTGGTGGGCTGACTACAATCCAAGAGACCCAGTACTTC. Amino acids: CASSSGGLTTIQETQYF. The full variable domain, in which reference TRBV5-4 and TRBJ2-5 provide the parts outside the CDR3, is ETGVTQSPTHLIKTRGQQVTLRCSSQSGHNTVSWYQQALGQGPQFIFQYYREEENGRGNFPPRFSGLQFPNYSSELNVNALELDDSALYLCASSSGGLTTIQETQYFGPGTRLLVL.

The chain employs TRBV18 and TRBJ2-3, with D perhaps matching TRBD1 (6 bases). Trimming took off 2 bases at V and 4 bases at J, with 10 bases between the two ends. Germline values: CDR1 KGHSH, CDR2 LQKENI. The CDR3 spans 14 residues. The CDR3 region has the DNA TGTGCCAGCTCACCAAACAGGGCGCCAGATACGCAGTATTTT. It is translated as CASSPNRAPDTQYF.

V gene TRBV4-1 combines with J gene TRBJ1-5; D remains unclear. Trimming took off 5 bases at V and 7 bases at J, with 21 bases between the two ends. This CDR3 region has 16 residues. Germline V gene lookup returns CDR1 MGHRA and CDR2 YSYEKL. The CDR3 DNA is TGCGCCAGCAGCGATGAGGTCGGCAGCTTAAGACAGCCCCAGCATTTT. Amino acids: CASSDEVGSLRQPQHF.

V and J are TRBV7-9 and TRBJ2-1, with TRBD1 matching over 7 bases. The CDR3 has 16 amino acids. CDR1 and CDR2 from the germline V gene are SEHNR and FQNEAQ (reference sequence). The V and J ends lost 4 bases and 4 bases, in that order; junction bases with no gene match: 10. This CDR3 reads CASSSPKGAKYNEQFF. The CDR3 nucleotides are TGTGCCAGCAGCTCCCCCAAGGGGGCGAAATACAATGAGCAGTTCTTC.

This chain uses TRBV28 with TRBJ2-5; the match to TRBD2 covers 10 bases. Germline V CDR1 and CDR2: MDHEN, SYDVKM. Losses at the gene ends were 10 bases for V and 3 bases for J; bases not matched to a gene: 14. CDR3 size: 16 residues. CDR3 loop: CATGPRAGGTEETQYF. CDR3 sequence (DNA): TGTGCCACCGGGCCGCGAGCGGGGGGGACTGAAGAGACCCAGTACTTC.

V gene TRBV13 combines with J gene TRBJ1-1; 7 nucleotides line up with TRBD1. After removal of 5 bases from V and 1 base from J, the junction contained 10 bases not matched to a gene. Germline CDR1 and CDR2: PRHDT and FYEKMQ (reference sequence). The CDR3 runs to 16 residues. The CDR3 here is CASSPRQGPQNTEAFF. CDR3 nucleotide sequence: TGTGCCAGCAGCCCCCGACAGGGACCCCAGAACACTGAAGCTTTCTTT.

CDR3 in amino acids: CASSRSGGSYNEQFF. Written as DNA, the CDR3 is TGTGCCAGCAGCCGTTCAGGGGGCTCCTACAATGAGCAGTTCTTC. The rearrangement links TRBV6-5 to TRBJ2-1; 7 bases line up with TRBD1. The CDR3 is 15 amino acids. Per the germline V gene, CDR1 is MNHEY and CDR2 is SVGAGI. The ends lost 6 bases at V and 0 bases at J; junction bases unmatched: 5.

The V and J genes are TRBV28 and TRBJ2-1; TRBD2 matches 9 bases. V lost 8 bases to trimming and J lost 8 bases; unmatched junction nucleotides: 10. This CDR3 is 14 amino acids long. Germline V gene lookup returns CDR1 MDHEN and CDR2 SYDVKM. CDR3 sequence: CASSLTSGYYEQFF. Here the CDR3 DNA reads TGTGCCAGCTCCCTGACTAGCGGTTACTATGAGCAGTTCTTC.

J is TRBJ1-2 and V is TRBV3-1 (or the pseudogene TRBV3-2), with TRBD1 matching over 8 bases. J lost 8 bases, V lost 4 bases, and 9 bases had no gene match. This CDR3 contains 14 residues. From germline, CDR1 is LGHDT and CDR2 YNNKEL (reference sequence). CDR3 residues: CASSPLDRVWGYTF. The CDR3 DNA reads as TGTGCCAGCAGCCCCTTGGACAGGGTCTGGGGCTACACCTTC.